A single sample gave rise to the 12 T cell receptor beta chains below, sequenced in a study of Graves' ophthalmopathy and Graves' hyperthyroidism. RNA served as the template for amplifying TCR beta CDR3 regions. Following a first-round RT-PCR that used HTBI primers, a second-round multiplex PCR was carried out. MiXCR was run by TCRdb on the multiplex PCR reads, yielding one entry per CDR3 protein. Of about 220,000 distinct CDR3 sequences listed, 20% to 25% were seen once; the top ten hold approximately 39%. The sequencing sample was made of peripheral blood. These receptors all stem from a woman aged 45-59 years with Graves' ophthalmopathy.

The chain employs TRBV6-1 and TRBJ2-7; 8 nucleotides align to TRBD1. The CDR3 loop spans 17 amino acids. With 6 bases clipped from V and 2 bases from J, the junction kept 15 bases outside the gene matches. Germline CDR1 MNHNS, CDR2 SASEGT. Written as DNA, the CDR3 is TGTGCCAGCAGCACTAGCCCAGGGGGCGTTGCCCCCTACGAGCAGTACTTC. This sequence encodes CASSTSPGGVAPYEQYF.

The chain combines TRBV19 with TRBJ1-3, with no clear D. V was clipped by 2 bases and J by 4 bases, with 12 bases between them. CDR1 and CDR2 (germline): LNHDA, SQIVND (reference sequence). The CDR3 extends over 15 amino acids. The CDR3 coding sequence is TGTGCCAGTAGTATATATGCGCAGCCCGGAAACACCATATATTTT. Amino acid sequence: CASSIYAQPGNTIYF. Filled out from reference TRBV19 and TRBJ1-3, the complete variable domain reads DGGITQSPKYLFRKEGQNVTLSCEQNLNHDAMYWYRQDPGQGLRLIYYSQIVNDFQKGDIAEGYSVSREKKESFPLTVTSAQKNPTAFYLCASSIYAQPGNTIYFGEGSWLTVV.

In its sample, this clonotype was seen many times. The genes are TRBV5-1 and TRBJ2-2, with 11 bases lining up with TRBD1. This CDR3 is 17 amino acids long. V shed 1 base and J 4 bases; nucleotides not matched to a gene: 6. The V gene's germline CDR1 is SGHRS and CDR2 YFSETQ. The chain's CDR3 is CASSLFSGQGVTGELFF. CDR3 nucleotides: TGCGCCAGCAGCTTGTTCTCGGGACAGGGGGTCACCGGGGAGCTGTTTTTT.

This clonotype was seen repeatedly, ten times or more. The chain recombines TRBV20-1 with TRBJ2-7, with TRBD2 matching 13 bases. J lost 4 bases, V lost 6 bases, and 6 bases had no gene match. The CDR3 extends over 14 amino acids. Germline V CDR1 and CDR2: DFQATT, SNEGSKA (reference sequence). In DNA form, the CDR3 reads TGCAGTGCCAGTGGGACTAGCGGGGCGTACGAGCAGTACTTC. Its translation: CSASGTSGAYEQYF.

This clonotype was found many times. The chain joins TRBV7-6 to TRBJ2-7, with D possibly being TRBD1 or TRBD2 (5 bases each). CDR3 length: 14 amino acids. Germline CDR1 is SGHVS and CDR2 is FNYEAQ. Between the trimmed V and J ends, which lost 2 bases and 0 bases, there was a span of 8 bases. CDR3 in DNA: TGTGCCAGCAGCTTATGGGACGGCTCCTACGAGCAGTACTTC. Translating gives CASSLWDGSYEQYF.

This clonotype was detected a few times. The chain joins TRBV11-2 to TRBJ1-1; D is unclear. The CDR3 covers 13 residues. CDR1 SGHAT and CDR2 FQNNGV come from the germline V gene. Trimming shortened V by 3 bases and J by 0 bases, and 5 bases separated the two germline ends. The CDR3 here is CASSFRVNTEAFF. The CDR3, as DNA: TGTGCCAGCAGCTTTCGGGTGAACACTGAAGCTTTCTTT.

This clonotype was counted ten times or more. This sequence joins TRBV7-8 and TRBJ2-2; the D gene is possibly TRBD1 (5 bases). The germline V gene has CDR1 SGHVS and CDR2 FQNEAQ. V lost 0 bases to trimming and J lost 0 bases, with 11 bases between them. CDR3 length: 17 amino acids. The chain's CDR3 is CASSLAAGRPNTGELFF. The CDR3 DNA reads as TGTGCCAGCAGCTTAGCGGCAGGGCGACCGAACACCGGGGAGCTGTTTTTT.

This clonotype was recorded many times. V is TRBV30 and J is TRBJ1-5; D gene uncertain. V lost 0 bases and J 7 bases, leaving 13 bases between the germline ends. The CDR3 consists of 14 residues. Looked up from germline, CDR1 is GTSNPN and CDR2 is SVGIG (reference sequence). CDR3 nucleotides: TGTGCCTGGAGTGTACGCCAGATTACGCAGCCCCAGCATTTT. This gives the protein CAWSVRQITQPQHF. The whole variable domain, remainder taken from reference TRBV30 and TRBJ1-5, is SQTIHQWPATLVQPVGSPLSLECTVEGTSNPNLYWYRQAAGRGLQLLFYSVGIGQISSEVPQNLSASRPQDRQFILSSKKLLLSDSGFYLCAWSVRQITQPQHFGDGTRLSIL.

This clonotype has at least ten counts. J is TRBJ1-5 and V is TRBV28; unclear D gene. The V gene's germline CDR1 is MDHEN and CDR2 SYDVKM. The CDR3 has 12 amino acids. Deletions cut 3 bases from V and 11 bases from J, with 11 bases between. CDR3 loop: CASSFGPGAQHF. The CDR3 DNA follows: TGTGCCAGCAGTTTTGGGCCGGGTGCCCAGCATTTT.

This clonotype has a count of ten or more. The chain combines TRBV7-9 with TRBJ2-7, with 9 positions matching TRBD1. V lost 2 bases and J lost 3; bases outside the gene matches: 2. The CDR3 totals 14 residues. Germline V gene sequence: CDR1 SEHNR, CDR2 FQNEAQ (reference sequence). CDR3 nucleotides: TGTGCCAGCAGCTTACCGGGACAGGGCTACGAGCAGTACTTC. This encodes CASSLPGQGYEQYF.

In this sample, this clonotype turned up many times. The chain employs TRBV19 and TRBJ2-2; 9 nucleotides agree with TRBD2. The CDR3 runs 14 residues. V lost 2 bases, J lost 7 bases, and 2 bases stayed unmatched. Germline V lookup: CDR1 LNHDA, CDR2 SQIVND (reference sequence). CDR3 nucleotides: TGTGCCAGTAGTATATTTAGCGGGAGCGGGGAGCTGTTTTTT. This encodes CASSIFSGSGELFF. The full variable domain, rest sourced from reference TRBV19 and TRBJ2-2, is DGGITQSPKYLFRKEGQNVTLSCEQNLNHDAMYWYRQDPGQGLRLIYYSQIVNDFQKGDIAEGYSVSREKKESFPLTVTSAQKNPTAFYLCASSIFSGSGELFFGEGSRLTVL.

This clonotype has at least ten counts. The chain links TRBV9 to TRBJ1-6; 8 positions agree with TRBD1. V was clipped by 1 base and J by 6 bases; unmatched bases: 3. Germline-derived CDR1 and CDR2 are SGDLS and YYNGEE. The CDR3 contains 15 residues. CDR3 loop: CASSVSRGPNSPLHF. CDR3 DNA sequence: TGTGCCAGCAGCGTAAGCAGGGGGCCTAATTCACCCCTCCACTTT.